This T cell receptor (beta chain) was captured in a study of CD8+ T cells in alopecia areata. General observations from the study: Tofacitinib significantly lowered scalp clonality and expanded CD8+ clones among the top 100.

This clone was counted between two and nine times. The antigen remains undetermined. TCR sequencing used cDNA made by reverse transcription of extracted RNA. Sequencing was performed with immunoSEQ multiplex PCR; in TCRdb, only in-frame clones are kept and a portion is missing. The sample yields about 200,000 clones, under 80% seen once. Deletions cut 5 bases from V and 6 bases from J, with 19 bases between. This CDR3 region has 16 residues. The germline V gene encodes CDR1 MGHRA and CDR2 YSYEKL. As for treatment: oral pan-JAK inhibitor, 5-10 mg twice daily. This chain joins TRBV4-1 and TRBJ1-4; tentatively, D is TRBD1 (6 bases). The sample here was CD4+ T cells sorted from blood, taken at approximately week 50, from a patient treated with tofacitinib. The receptor comes from a human donor with alopecia areata. The CDR3 DNA sequence: TGCGCCAGCAGCTCCTCCTACAGGGAGGAGGATGAAAAACTGTTTTTT. This gives the protein CASSSSYREEDEKLFF.